There are many counts of the clone carrying this T cell receptor (beta chain). The antigen is undetermined. This entry is derived from a study of early T cells in non-severe SARS-CoV-2 infection. Looking at the study overall: Whole-blood bulk RNA, unsorted, was sequenced, and chains were unpaired. Study-level findings and limits: Comparison of clonotypes with VDJdb favored anti-spike CD8 responses while missing private and CD4 specificities.

CDR1 SQVTM and CDR2 ANQGSEA come from the germline V gene. This CDR3 is built from 10 residues. V was shortened by 3 bases and J by 8 bases, with 5 bases between the two germline ends. The protocol attached unique molecular identifiers to individual cDNA molecules. TCRdb re-called the 5' RACE reads through MiXCR, storing one row per CDR3 protein. This repertoire shows around 57,000 distinct CDR3 sequences, around a tenth found once; its top ten account for about 10%. Sequenced: whole blood. The V and J genes are TRBV29-1 and TRBJ2-4; no firm D call. The TCR sequence derives from an adult who was a healthcare worker with PCR-confirmed SARS-CoV-2 infection or an uninfected control (not recorded which). The CDR3 region is CSVDTDIQYF. The DNA of the CDR3 is TGCAGCGTTGATACTGACATTCAGTACTTC.